The clone carrying this TCR beta chain has a count of ten or more. Antigen unknown. Regarding the study as a whole: Greatest tumor Treg TCR overlap was with tumor naive CD4+ cells.

After constant-region reverse-primer amplification, full-length variable regions underwent semi-nested PCR with Nested Universal Primer A. TCRdb called the 5' RACE reads again in MiXCR, with one record for every CDR3 protein. The table shows under 35,000 distinct CDR3 sequences, with roughly a quarter occurring only once. Sequencing was done on a sample of memory CD4+ T cells sorted from blood. Subset reported: memory CD4+ T cells, CD4+CD45RO+CD25-. This clonotype was obtained from a female donor with breast cancer.

CDR3 loop: CASSPPPNTGELFF. CDR3 in DNA: TGTGCCAGCAGTCCCCCTCCTAACACCGGGGAGCTGTTTTTT. The chain combines TRBV3-1 with TRBJ2-2; D is ambiguous. Trimming cost V 6 bases and J 2 bases, with 10 bases left between them. The CDR3 is 14 amino acids. CDR1 and CDR2 (germline): LGHDT, YNNKEL (reference sequence).